Listed below are T cell receptor beta chains from one sample, sequenced in a study of shared clonotypes between healthy human individuals. Generated by immunoSEQ multiplex PCR, the TCRdb table keeps only in-frame clones and is missing some. The sample shows under 2,000,000 clones, roughly 94% of them seen only once. Sequencing was carried out using naive CD8+ T cells sorted from blood. These receptors all stem from a man in his late teens or twenties in good health. The CDR3 runs from the conserved cysteine through the conserved F or W. The D gene is left open where the match is weak. Rows may omit the clone size; those that give it use once, few, many or a size class.

J gene: TRBJ1-1
clone size: NA
V gene: TRBV6-5
D gene: TRBD1
CDR3 DNA: TGTGCCAGCAGCACAGGGGGCGAAGGCACTGAAGCTTTCTTT
CDR3 protein: CASSTGGEGTEAFF

J gene: TRBJ2-3
clone size: NA
V gene: TRBV4-1
D gene: TRBD2
CDR3 DNA: TGCGCCAGCAGCCAAGTTGGGACTAGCGGATACACAGATACGCAGTATTTT
CDR3 protein: CASSQVGTSGYTDTQYF

J gene: TRBJ2-5
clone size: NA
V gene: TRBV5-6
D gene: NA
CDR3 DNA: TGTGCCAGCAACCTGGGTGGGGGGAGAGAGACCCAGTACTTC
CDR3 protein: CASNLGGGRETQYF

J gene: TRBJ2-3
clone size: NA
V gene: TRBV27
D gene: TRBD2
CDR3 DNA: TGTGCCAGTCGACTAGCAGGAGTGGCAGATACGCAGTATTTT
CDR3 protein: CASRLAGVADTQYF

J gene: TRBJ2-7
clone size: NA
V gene: TRBV27
D gene: TRBD1
CDR3 DNA: TGTGCCAGCAGTTCCCGGACAGGGCCCTACGAGCAGTACTTC
CDR3 protein: CASSSRTGPYEQYF

J gene: TRBJ1-2
clone size: NA
V gene: TRBV4-1
D gene: TRBD1
CDR3 DNA: TGCGCCAGCAGCCTGGGGACAGGGAATAACTATGGCTACACCTTC
CDR3 protein: CASSLGTGNNYGYTF

J gene: TRBJ2-3
clone size: NA
V gene: TRBV27
D gene: TRBD2
CDR3 DNA: TGTGCCAGCAGTCCTGAAACTAGCGGGAGTCCAGATACGCAGTATTTT
CDR3 protein: CASSPETSGSPDTQYF

J gene: TRBJ1-2
clone size: once
V gene: TRBV9
D gene: TRBD1
CDR3 DNA: TGTGCCAGCAGCGTAGTTGAGAACAGGGGGCACGGCTACACCTTC
CDR3 protein: CASSVVENRGHGYTF

J gene: TRBJ2-5
clone size: NA
V gene: TRBV4-1
D gene: TRBD2
CDR3 DNA: TGCGCCAGCAGCCAAGTCCTAGCGGGGGCTATCAACGGGACCCAGTACTTC
CDR3 protein: CASSQVLAGAINGTQYF

J gene: TRBJ1-2
clone size: NA
V gene: TRBV6-5
D gene: NA
CDR3 DNA: TGTGCCAGCAGACCAGCGGGAGGGTTTGGCTATGGCTACACCTTC
CDR3 protein: CASRPAGGFGYGYTF

J gene: TRBJ2-2
clone size: NA
V gene: TRBV9
D gene: NA
CDR3 DNA: TGTGCCAGCAGCGTGGTACTGTCGGGGGAGCTGTTTTTT
CDR3 protein: CASSVVLSGELFF

J gene: TRBJ2-1
clone size: NA
V gene: TRBV7-6
D gene: TRBD1
CDR3 DNA: TGTGCCAGCAGCTGGGGACAGGGTTACAATGAGCAGTTCTTC
CDR3 protein: CASSWGQGYNEQFF